Below are 27 T cell receptor beta chains sequenced from a single sample in a study of a mutant IDH1 vaccine in newly diagnosed glioma. No antigen has been assigned to these receptors. This sample's time point: week 35, safety follow-up. With topical imiquimod, each dose of the vaccine consisted of 300 ug of mutant IDH1 20-mer peptide. Produced via immunoSEQ multiplex PCR; TCRdb's table is partial and in-frame only. The sample holds approximately 62,000 clones, less than 90% seen once. The material was PBMCs, obtained from a glioma patient whose treatment included an IDH1 peptide vaccine. Receptors were obtained from a man aged 25-40 years with glioma.

This chain joins TRBV6-1 and TRBJ2-7; 7 nucleotides agree with TRBD2. The V gene end was trimmed by 6 bases and the J gene end by 2 bases; junction bases not matched to a gene: 7. Germline CDR1 reads MNHNS; CDR2 reads SASEGT. This CDR3 region has 14 residues. The CDR3 here is CASRDGTNTYEQYF. As DNA, the CDR3 is TGTGCCAGCAGGGACGGGACTAACACCTACGAGCAGTACTTC.

The rearrangement links TRBV11-3 to TRBJ2-1, with 9 bases fitting TRBD1. V lost 5 bases and J lost 4; bases outside the gene matches: 6. This CDR3 has 15 amino acids. The V gene's germline CDR1 is SGHNT and CDR2 YENEEA. CDR3 in amino acids: CASSRDRDRYNEQFF. DNA of the CDR3: TGTGCCAGCAGCCGGGACAGGGATAGGTACAATGAGCAGTTCTTC.

V and J are TRBV19 and TRBJ1-5, with a possible D match to TRBD1 (6 bases). CDR1 is LNHDA, CDR2 SQIVND, per germline (reference sequence). V dropped 5 bases and J dropped 2 bases, with 10 bases sitting between them. The CDR3 contains 14 residues. The DNA of the CDR3 is TGTGCCAGTAGTGGGGGGCACGGCAATCAGCCCCAGCATTTT. Translation gives CASSGGHGNQPQHF.

The V call is TRBV12-5, the J call TRBJ1-5; D remains ambiguous. The V gene lost 1 base and the J gene lost 2 bases, with 3 bases spanning the gap. The CDR3 is 13 residues long. Germline CDR1 is LGHNT and CDR2 is FRNRAP. Here the CDR3 DNA reads TGTGCTAGTGGTTTGGGACGCAATCAGCCCCAGCATTTT. It codes for CASGLGRNQPQHF.

The chain links TRBV6-5 to TRBJ1-1; D gene unclear. V was shortened by 4 bases and J by 3 bases, with 6 bases between the two germline ends. Germline V gene data show CDR1 as MNHEY and CDR2 as SVGAGI. This CDR3 is built from 12 residues. The CDR3 DNA reads TGTGCCAGCAGTTCGGTTGACACTGAAGCTTTCTTT. It specifies CASSSVDTEAFF.

The chain employs TRBV6-6 and TRBJ2-1; 7 nucleotides agree with TRBD1. The trim removed 5 bases at V and 5 bases at J, leaving 9 bases unmatched. Germline lookup yields CDR1 MNHNY and CDR2 SVGAGI (reference sequence). This CDR3 is built from 15 residues. CDR3 loop: CASSGTRGTNNEQFF. The CDR3 DNA sequence: TGTGCCAGCAGTGGGACCAGGGGGACAAACAATGAGCAGTTCTTC.

This chain joins TRBV9 and TRBJ2-3; D is perhaps TRBD1 (6 bases). Germline-derived CDR1 and CDR2 are SGDLS and YYNGEE. Trimming took 1 base from V and 1 from J, leaving 13 bases between them. This CDR3 spans 16 amino acids. CDR3 DNA sequence: TGTGCCAGCAGCGTATTGGCCCAGGGGCGCACAGATACGCAGTATTTT. Protein sequence: CASSVLAQGRTDTQYF.

The J gene is TRBJ1-5, the V gene TRBV28, with no clear D. The CDR3 runs to 17 residues. In germline, CDR1 is MDHEN, CDR2 SYDVKM. Between the trimmed V and J ends, which lost 6 bases and 0 bases, there was a span of 18 bases. The CDR3: CASRLTNRQSSNQPQHF. The CDR3 region has the DNA TGTGCCAGCAGACTCACGAACCGGCAGTCTAGCAATCAGCCCCAGCATTTT.

The chain couples TRBV29-1 to TRBJ2-7, with D uncertain. V was shortened by 3 bases and J by 0 bases, with 9 bases between the two germline ends. CDR1 and CDR2 (germline): SQVTM, ANQGSEA. The CDR3 is 13 residues long. The CDR3 DNA reads TGCAGCGTTGAGTCCGGGTACTCCTACGAGCAGTACTTC. The encoded protein is CSVESGYSYEQYF.

The rearrangement uses TRBV2 and TRBJ1-1; D might be TRBD1 (6 bases). The CDR3 consists of 15 residues. Germline loops: CDR1 SNHLY, CDR2 FYNNEI. V was shortened by 2 bases and J by 1 base, with 11 bases between the two germline ends. The DNA for the CDR3 is TGTGCCAGCAGTGAATTCAGGGGAAAGAACACTGAAGCTTTCTTT. Translation gives CASSEFRGKNTEAFF. The full variable domain, with the rest looked up from reference TRBV2 and TRBJ1-1, is EPEVTQTPSHQVTQMGQEVILRCVPISNHLYFYWYRQILGQKVEFLVSFYNNEISEKSEIFDDQFSVERPDGSNFTLKIRSTKLEDSAMYFCASSEFRGKNTEAFFGQGTRLTVV.

The chain couples TRBV7-9 to TRBJ1-2, with 8 bases matching TRBD1. Losses at the gene ends were 3 bases for V and 5 bases for J; bases not matched to a gene: 14. The CDR3 consists of 17 residues. Germline V gene sequence: CDR1 SEHNR, CDR2 FQNEAQ (reference sequence). This CDR3 reads CASSLKTGEVVPYGYTF. The CDR3 nucleotides read TGTGCCAGCAGCTTGAAGACAGGGGAGGTTGTTCCTTATGGCTACACCTTC.

The gene calls are TRBV9 and TRBJ1-2; D gene uncertain. CDR3 size: 11 residues. Looked up from germline, CDR1 is SGDLS and CDR2 is YYNGEE. The V and J ends lost 3 bases and 0 bases respectively, with 0 bases between them. For the CDR3, the DNA is TGTGCCAGCAGCGCTAACTATGGCTACACCTTC. As protein: CASSANYGYTF.

The CDR3 reads CASSPGQIKSEKLFF. CDR3 bases: TGTGCCAGCAGCCCCGGACAGATTAAGAGTGAAAAACTGTTTTTT. The chain couples TRBV6-1 to TRBJ1-4; D perhaps matches TRBD1 (6 bases). Germline V gives CDR1 MNHNS, CDR2 SASEGT. The V and J ends lost 6 bases and 7 bases respectively, with 18 bases between them. CDR3 length equals 15 residues.

V gene TRBV27 combines with J gene TRBJ1-5; 9 bases map to TRBD1. From germline, CDR1 is MNHEY and CDR2 SMNVEV (reference sequence). The CDR3 is 15 residues long. The V segment lost 5 bases and the J segment 7 bases; nucleotides outside the gene matches: 9. The CDR3 sequence: CASSTKQGARQPQHF. CDR3 DNA sequence: TGTGCCAGCAGTACCAAACAGGGGGCACGACAGCCCCAGCATTTT.

The gene calls are TRBV12-5 and TRBJ2-3; 11 bases align to TRBD2. The CDR3 totals 16 residues. In germline, CDR1 is LGHNT, CDR2 FRNRAP. V lost 2 bases and J lost 1; bases outside the gene matches: 2. The CDR3 region has the DNA TGTGCTAGTGGTTTGTCGACTAGCGGGGGCACAGATACGCAGTATTTT. Translation gives CASGLSTSGGTDTQYF.

The sample holds a few counts of this clone. V usage is TRBV4-1 and J usage is TRBJ1-1; TRBD1 aligns across 7 bases. CDR1 is MGHRA, CDR2 YSYEKL, per germline. The ends lost 7 bases at V and 1 base at J; junction bases unmatched: 3. This CDR3 spans 13 amino acids. CDR3 region: CASKTGRNTEAFF. CDR3 nucleotide sequence: TGCGCCAGCAAGACAGGGCGGAACACTGAAGCTTTCTTT.

The chain carries TRBV5-6 and TRBJ1-2; 8 bases map to TRBD1. Germline values: CDR1 SGHDT, CDR2 YYEEEE. J gave up 7 bases and V 3 bases, and 5 bases lay outside the gene matches. The CDR3 runs 13 residues. CDR3 coding DNA: TGTGCCAGCAGCTCAACAGGGGGTGGTGGCTACACCTTC. Translation: CASSSTGGGGYTF.

The chain combines TRBV6-5 with TRBJ1-2; a weak D match, TRBD1 (5 bases). Trimming took 0 bases from V and 3 from J, leaving 11 bases between them. CDR1 MNHEY and CDR2 SVGAGI come from the germline V gene. CDR3 length: 15 amino acids. CDR3 DNA: TGTGCCAGCAGTTACTCTAGGGGCCGGGACTATGGCTACACCTTC. It yields the protein CASSYSRGRDYGYTF.

CDR3 region: CASSDIDGAGHTDTQYF. CDR3 sequence (DNA): TGTGCCAGCAGTGACATCGATGGGGCAGGGCACACAGATACGCAGTATTTT. The chain is built from TRBV2 and TRBJ2-3; TRBD1 is a possible D gene (5 bases). This CDR3 has 17 residues. In germline, CDR1 is SNHLY, CDR2 FYNNEI. V gave up 3 bases and J gave up 2 bases, with 18 bases separating them.

This chain uses TRBV7-9 with TRBJ1-2; D perhaps matches TRBD1 (5 bases). This CDR3 is built from 12 residues. CDR1 and CDR2 from the germline V gene are SEHNR and FQNEAQ (reference sequence). V lost 11 bases and J lost 7, with 17 bases in between. The CDR3: CACDRGVGGYTF. DNA for the CDR3: TGTGCCTGCGATCGGGGGGTAGGTGGCTACACCTTC.

The chain employs TRBV7-2 and TRBJ1-4; weak D call: TRBD1 (5 bases). CDR3 length: 16 amino acids. Germline V lookup: CDR1 SGHTA, CDR2 FQGNSA. The V end was cut by 1 base, the J end by 3 bases, with 12 bases between. The DNA of the CDR3 is TGTGCCAGCAGCTTAGGGTTGACAGAATCTAATGAAAAACTGTTTTTT. Protein sequence: CASSLGLTESNEKLFF. Combining the CDR3 with reference TRBV7-2 and TRBJ1-4 gives the whole variable domain GAGVSQSPSNKVTEKGKDVELRCDPISGHTALYWYRQSLGQGLEFLIYFQGNSAPDKSGLPSDRFSAERTGGSVSTLTIQRTQQEDSAVYLCASSLGLTESNEKLFFGSGTQLSVL.

The chain links TRBV30 to TRBJ2-7; D uncertain. The CDR3 loop spans 13 amino acids. The germline V gene has CDR1 GTSNPN and CDR2 SVGIG (reference sequence). V lost 0 bases and J lost 2, with 8 bases in between. This chain's CDR3 is CAWSVWETYEQYF. DNA for the CDR3: TGTGCCTGGAGTGTGTGGGAAACCTACGAGCAGTACTTC.

V usage is TRBV18 and J usage is TRBJ1-1, with 7 positions matching TRBD1. This CDR3 spans 15 amino acids. V gave up 6 bases and J gave up 0 bases; unmatched junction bases: 7. Germline V gene data show CDR1 as KGHSH and CDR2 as LQKENI. The CDR3 coding sequence is TGTGCCAGCTCGCGACAGGGCGGTATGAACACTGAAGCTTTCTTT. Residues: CASSRQGGMNTEAFF.

The chain combines TRBV29-1 with TRBJ2-1; 9 bases are shared with TRBD1. Germline trimming cut 8 bases from V and 8 bases from J; bases unmatched to any gene: 16. The CDR3 length is 15 residues. Germline V CDR1 and CDR2: SQVTM, ANQGSEA. The CDR3 reads CSSSIGDREKDEQFF. As DNA, the CDR3 is TGCAGCTCATCGATAGGGGACAGGGAAAAAGATGAGCAGTTCTTC.

This clone was seen only a few times. The V and J genes are TRBV7-9 and TRBJ1-2, with TRBD1 identical over 9 bases. V trimming: 5 bases; J trimming: 3 bases; junction bases outside the gene matches: 7. The CDR3 runs 15 residues. The germline CDR1 and CDR2 sequences are SEHNR and FQNEAQ (reference sequence). This CDR3 is CASSLQGAGDYGYTF. The CDR3 DNA reads as TGTGCCAGCAGCCTACAGGGGGCGGGGGACTATGGCTACACCTTC.

The chain uses TRBV7-9 and TRBJ1-5; D unresolved. The CDR3 consists of 15 residues. Germline V CDR1 and CDR2: SEHNR, FQNEAQ (reference sequence). V lost 1 base and J 2 bases, leaving 9 bases between the germline ends. In DNA, the CDR3 is TGTGCCAGCAGCTTAGGGGCGGATGGCAATCAGCCCCAGCATTTT. Protein: CASSLGADGNQPQHF.

This sequence joins TRBV7-6 and TRBJ2-7; TRBD1 or TRBD2 may be the D gene (5 bases each). The CDR3 runs to 22 residues. The V end was cut by 2 bases, the J end by 0 bases, with 32 bases between. CDR1 is SGHVS, CDR2 FNYEAQ, per germline. CDR3 protein: CASSLSPKTAVWGKSSSYEQYF. CDR3 nucleotide sequence: TGTGCCAGCAGCTTAAGCCCTAAAACGGCGGTCTGGGGGAAATCGAGCTCCTACGAGCAGTACTTC.